The sequence of this T cell receptor (beta chain) was determined in a study of cytomegalovirus exposure and HLA in healthy donors. In its sample, this clone was seen once. 13 Jbeta primers and 60 Vbeta primers were used for the PCR. Only in-frame clones appear in the TCRdb table, and some are missing; sequencing was by immunoSEQ multiplex PCR. The sample gives 150,000 to 200,000 clones, 60% to 80% of which show up once; over 4.5% is in the top ten. The receptor's source is a male donor in good health and CMV-seronegative. The specimen sequenced was PBMCs.

CDR3 protein: CASSSPGLTSITQYF. The CDR3 DNA is TGTGCCAGCAGCTCCCCGGGACTGACATCTATTACTCAGTATTTT. The rearrangement joins TRBV5-4 to TRBJ2-3; D may be TRBD2 (6 bases). This CDR3 is built from 15 residues. CDR1 and CDR2 (germline): SGHNT, YYREEE (reference sequence). The ends were cut back, 3 bases at V and 12 bases at J, with 23 bases in the middle.